The sequence of this TCR beta chain was determined in a study of T cells in Graves' hyperthyroidism and ophthalmopathy. This clonotype has ten or more counts. Using RNA transcripts as the source, TCR beta CDR3 regions were amplified. An initial round of RT-PCR targeting the TCR CDR3 relied on the HTBI primer set. Via MiXCR, TCRdb re-called the multiplex PCR reads, giving one row per CDR3 protein. The table lists 220,000 or so distinct CDR3 sequences, about 17% of them singletons, with approximately 30% in the top ten. From germline, CDR1 is SNHLY and CDR2 FYNNEI. The V and J ends lost 6 bases and 2 bases, in that order; junction bases with no gene match: 10. The CDR3 extends over 16 amino acids. Not enrolled were patients with uncontrolled infection, other autoimmune disease, pregnancy or lactation.

The chain recombines TRBV2 with TRBJ2-5; 9 bases are a match to TRBD1. Input material: blood. This receptor was obtained from a woman in her late teens or twenties with Graves' ophthalmopathy. CDR3 loop: CASRFTGGLTQETQYF. CDR3 sequence (DNA): TGTGCCAGCAGATTCACAGGGGGCCTGACGCAAGAGACCCAGTACTTC.